Below are 15 T cell receptor beta chains sequenced from a single sample in a study of neurological immune-mediated disorders (dated by TCRdb to the late 2010s). The library was obtained by 5' RACE. The sequencer listed for this sample is Illumina HiSeq 2500. The public reads were run again by TCRdb, first through fastp at Q25 and then through MiXCR, and only productive beta chains were kept. Rows merge per CDR3 protein into single entries with the most common DNA and genes. Present in this sample are 45,000 or so distinct CDR3 sequences, approximately 2.8% of which were seen just once. The ten largest clonotypes hold more than 12% of the sample. Sequencing was performed on PBMCs. Every receptor here comes from a woman aged 45-59 years with multiple sclerosis.

This clonotype showed up many times. The rearrangement links TRBV12-3 or TRBV12-4 to TRBJ2-7; 9 nucleotides align to TRBD2. The J segment lost 6 bases and the V segment lost 2 bases, leaving 14 bases of the junction unmatched. The CDR3 is 17 residues long. The CDR3 bases are TGTGCCAGCAGTTTAATCACCGAGACTAGCGGTTACTTCGAGCAGTACTTC. Its translation is CASSLITETSGYFEQYF.

This clonotype has at least ten counts. The chain uses TRBV20-1 and TRBJ2-1; 7 nucleotides align to TRBD2. Per germline, CDR1 DFQATT and CDR2 SNEGSKA (reference sequence). This CDR3 region has 16 residues. The ends lost 0 bases at V and 2 bases at J; junction bases unmatched: 7. The CDR3, as DNA: TGCAGTGCTAGAGATCGTGGGGGAGGGACCTACAATGAGCAGTTCTTC. Its translation is CSARDRGGGTYNEQFF.

This clonotype was seen repeatedly, ten times or more. The V and J genes are TRBV4-1 and TRBJ1-4, with D uncertain. The V end lost 1 base, the J end lost 7 bases, and 13 bases lay between the germline ends. The CDR3 totals 15 residues. The V gene's germline CDR1 is MGHRA and CDR2 YSYEKL. This chain's CDR3 is CASSQGRRQVEKLFF. The CDR3 DNA reads as TGCGCCAGCAGCCAAGGGAGGCGGCAAGTTGAAAAACTGTTTTTT.

This clonotype was seen only a few times. V gene TRBV20-1 combines with J gene TRBJ2-3, with a tentative D call TRBD2 (5 bases). Looked up from germline, CDR1 is DFQATT and CDR2 is SNEGSKA (reference sequence). This CDR3 has 14 amino acids. Trimming removed 3 bases at V and 4 bases at J, with 14 bases between. CDR3 in DNA: TGCAGTGCTAGTGACGGGGAATACGCAGATACGCAGTATTTT. Translation: CSASDGEYADTQYF.

This clonotype was detected ten times or more. V is TRBV5-6 and J is TRBJ1-6; a possible D gene is TRBD1 (6 bases). The V and J ends lost 0 bases and 7 bases respectively, with 8 bases between them. This CDR3 is built from 14 residues. Germline V gene sequence: CDR1 SGHDT, CDR2 YYEEEE. Here the CDR3 DNA reads TGTGCCAGCAGCTTGGGGACAGCCAATTCACCCCTCCACTTT. It encodes CASSLGTANSPLHF.

In its sample, this clonotype was seen many times. The chain links TRBV27 to TRBJ2-1, with D unclear. This CDR3 is 13 amino acids long. The V and J ends lost 3 bases and 7 bases respectively, with 10 bases between them. CDR1 and CDR2 from the germline V gene are MNHEY and SMNVEV (reference sequence). The CDR3 here is CASSFGSVNEQFF. The CDR3, as DNA: TGTGCCAGCAGTTTTGGTTCGGTTAATGAGCAGTTCTTC.

Ten or more counts support this clonotype. The V and J genes are TRBV15 and TRBJ2-5; D uncertain. The CDR3 covers 15 residues. Germline-derived CDR1 and CDR2 are LNHNV and YYDKDF (reference sequence). V lost 1 base and J lost 9, with 18 bases in between. This chain's CDR3 is CATSRVVDGRVAQYF. CDR3 nucleotide sequence: TGTGCCACCAGCAGAGTCGTGGACGGGCGTGTGGCCCAGTACTTC.

At least ten counts were recorded for this clonotype. The chain uses TRBV5-1 and TRBJ2-3; possible D gene TRBD1, 5 bases. The CDR3 covers 16 residues. Trimming removed 2 bases from V and 0 bases from J, with 13 bases in between. CDR1 and CDR2 (germline): SGHRS, YFSETQ. CDR3: CASSFASGPSTDTQYF. The CDR3, as DNA: TGCGCCAGCAGCTTTGCCTCAGGGCCTAGCACAGATACGCAGTATTTT.

This clonotype occurred many times. The chain couples TRBV9 to TRBJ2-2; 9 bases are a match to TRBD2. J gave up 4 bases and V 4 bases, and 11 bases lay outside the gene matches. The CDR3 covers 17 residues. CDR1 is SGDLS, CDR2 YYNGEE, per germline. The CDR3 nucleotides read TGTGCCAGCAGCCCTAGTCCGGGACTAGCAGCCACCGGGGAGCTGTTTTTT. It is translated as CASSPSPGLAATGELFF.

CDR3 bases: TGTGCCAGCAGCGTAGAGGTATCGCGGAGGTCTGGAGATACGCAGTATTTT. Translated: CASSVEVSRRSGDTQYF. The chain links TRBV9 to TRBJ2-3; D perhaps matches TRBD2 (5 bases). CDR1 and CDR2 from the germline V gene are SGDLS and YYNGEE. The CDR3 spans 17 residues. V was trimmed by 0 bases and J by 5 bases, leaving 19 bases between them.

This clonotype appeared many times. Its ends do not fully match the called genes, so a read error is possible. The V gene is TRBV25-1, the J gene TRBJ1-4; TRBD1 matches at 8 bases. Germline V CDR1 and CDR2: MGHDK, SYGVNS. The CDR3 sequence is 16 residues long. In DNA, the CDR3 is TGTGCCAGCAGTGAATACCAGGGGGCTCGAAATGGAAAACTGTTTTTT. It is translated as CASSEYQGARNGKLFF.

This clonotype was seen a few times. A much larger clone lies one base from this, so it may be a read error. Given the absence of the conserved phenylalanine or tryptophan at the CDR3 end, a read error is likely. The V gene is TRBV7-2, the J gene TRBJ1-2, with D tentatively TRBD1 (5 bases). CDR1 SGHTA and CDR2 FQGNSA come from the germline V gene. V was shortened by 0 bases and J by 8 bases, with 10 bases between the two germline ends. This CDR3 has 13 amino acids. In DNA form, the CDR3 reads TGTGCCAGCAGCTTAGCGGGGGTTAGAGGCTACACCGTC. Protein product: CASSLAGVRGYTV.

This clonotype was seen ten or more times. The V gene is TRBV7-2, the J gene TRBJ2-1; TRBD1 agrees at 12 bases. The CDR3 covers 16 residues. The germline V gene encodes CDR1 SGHTA and CDR2 FQGNSA. Trimming removed 3 bases from V and 9 bases from J; junction bases left unmatched: 9. The CDR3 sequence: CASSFNPGQGAGEQFF. The CDR3 nucleotides are TGTGCCAGCAGCTTCAACCCGGGACAGGGGGCCGGTGAGCAGTTCTTC.

This clonotype was found many times. This chain links TRBV7-9 with TRBJ2-3, with a weak D call TRBD2 (6 bases). The V gene's germline CDR1 is SEHNR and CDR2 FQNEAQ (reference sequence). V shed 3 bases and J shed 2 bases, with 15 bases lying between them. The CDR3 runs 16 residues. CDR3 sequence reads: CASSFTSSRSTDTQYF. CDR3 DNA sequence: TGTGCCAGCAGCTTCACTAGCTCCCGCTCCACAGATACGCAGTATTTT.

Ten or more counts support this clonotype. This chain joins TRBV20-1 and TRBJ2-2, with D perhaps matching TRBD2 (7 bases). The CDR3 is 18 amino acids. Trimming cost V 0 bases and J 1 base, with 18 bases left between them. Looked up from germline, CDR1 is DFQATT and CDR2 is SNEGSKA (reference sequence). CDR3 sequence reads: CSARDPSSGTMNTGELFF. CDR3 DNA sequence: TGCAGTGCTAGAGACCCTTCAAGCGGGACAATGAACACCGGGGAGCTGTTTTTT.